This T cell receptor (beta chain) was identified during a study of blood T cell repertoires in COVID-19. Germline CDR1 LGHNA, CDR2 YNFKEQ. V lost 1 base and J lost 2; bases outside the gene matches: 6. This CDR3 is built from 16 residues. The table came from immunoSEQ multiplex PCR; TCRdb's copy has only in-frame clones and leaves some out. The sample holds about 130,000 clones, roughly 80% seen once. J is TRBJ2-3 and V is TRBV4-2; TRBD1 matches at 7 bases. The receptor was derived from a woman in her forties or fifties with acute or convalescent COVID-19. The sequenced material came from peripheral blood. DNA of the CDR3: TGTGCCAGCAGCCAAGGAGACAGGGCGAACACAGATACGCAGTATTTT. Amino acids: CASSQGDRANTDTQYF.